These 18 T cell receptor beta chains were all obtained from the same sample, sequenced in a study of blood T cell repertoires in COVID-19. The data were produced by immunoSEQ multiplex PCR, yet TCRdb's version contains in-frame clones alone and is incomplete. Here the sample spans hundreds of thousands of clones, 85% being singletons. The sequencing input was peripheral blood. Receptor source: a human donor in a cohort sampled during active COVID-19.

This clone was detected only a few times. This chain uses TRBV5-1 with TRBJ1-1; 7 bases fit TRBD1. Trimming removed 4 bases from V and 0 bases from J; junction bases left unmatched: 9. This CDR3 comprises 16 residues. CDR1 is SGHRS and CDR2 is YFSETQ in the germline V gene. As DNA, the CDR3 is TGCGCCAGCAGCCGGACAGGAACTCAAATGAACACTGAAGCTTTCTTT. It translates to CASSRTGTQMNTEAFF.

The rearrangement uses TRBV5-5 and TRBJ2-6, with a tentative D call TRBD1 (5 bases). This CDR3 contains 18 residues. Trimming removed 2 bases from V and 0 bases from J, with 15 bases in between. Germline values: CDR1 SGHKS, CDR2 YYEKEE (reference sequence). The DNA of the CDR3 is TGTGCCAGCAGCTTAGGAACAGGCTTGAGCTCTGGGGCCAACGTCCTGACTTTC. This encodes CASSLGTGLSSGANVLTF.

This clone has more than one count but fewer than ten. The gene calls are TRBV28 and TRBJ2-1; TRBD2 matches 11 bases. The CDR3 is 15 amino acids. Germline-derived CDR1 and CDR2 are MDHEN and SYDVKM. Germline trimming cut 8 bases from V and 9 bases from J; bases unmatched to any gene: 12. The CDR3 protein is CASRRASGRRSEQFF. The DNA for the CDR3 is TGTGCCAGCCGAAGGGCTAGCGGGAGGCGGAGTGAGCAGTTCTTC.

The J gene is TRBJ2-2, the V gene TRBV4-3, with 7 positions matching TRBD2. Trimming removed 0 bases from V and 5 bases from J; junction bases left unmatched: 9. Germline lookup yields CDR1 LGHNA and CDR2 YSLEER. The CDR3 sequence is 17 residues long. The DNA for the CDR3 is TGCGCCAGCAGCCAAGACTCCTCAGCGGGGTATACCGGGGAGCTGTTTTTT. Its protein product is CASSQDSSAGYTGELFF.

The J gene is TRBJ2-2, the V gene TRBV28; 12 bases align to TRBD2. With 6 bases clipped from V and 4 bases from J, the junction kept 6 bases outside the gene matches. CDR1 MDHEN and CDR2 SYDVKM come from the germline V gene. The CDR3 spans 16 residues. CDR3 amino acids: CASRTSGRRVTGELFF. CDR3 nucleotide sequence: TGTGCCAGCAGAACTAGCGGGAGGCGAGTCACCGGGGAGCTGTTTTTT. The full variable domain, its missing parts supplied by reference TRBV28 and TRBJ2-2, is DVKVTQSSRYLVKRTGEKVFLECVQDMDHENMFWYRQDPGLGLRLIYFSYDVKMKEKGDIPEGYSVSREKKERFSLILESASTNQTSMYLCASRTSGRRVTGELFFGEGSRLTVL.

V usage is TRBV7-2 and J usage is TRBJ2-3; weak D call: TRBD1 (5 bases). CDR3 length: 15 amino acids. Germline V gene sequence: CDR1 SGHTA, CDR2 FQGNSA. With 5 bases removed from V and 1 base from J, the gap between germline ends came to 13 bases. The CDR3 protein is CASSPDSLGTDTQYF. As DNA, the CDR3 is TGTGCCAGCAGCCCAGACAGTCTCGGCACAGATACGCAGTATTTT. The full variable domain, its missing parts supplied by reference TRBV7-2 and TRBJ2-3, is GAGVSQSPSNKVTEKGKDVELRCDPISGHTALYWYRQSLGQGLEFLIYFQGNSAPDKSGLPSDRFSAERTGGSVSTLTIQRTQQEDSAVYLCASSPDSLGTDTQYFGPGTRLTVL.

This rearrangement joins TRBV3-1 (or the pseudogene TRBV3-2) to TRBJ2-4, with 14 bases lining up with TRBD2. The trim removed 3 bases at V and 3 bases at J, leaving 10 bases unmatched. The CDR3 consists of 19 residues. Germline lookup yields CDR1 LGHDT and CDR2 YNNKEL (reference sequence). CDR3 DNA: TGTGCCAGCAGCCACCCGACTAGCGGGAGGGCGAAAGGCAAAAACATTCAGTACTTC. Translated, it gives CASSHPTSGRAKGKNIQYF.

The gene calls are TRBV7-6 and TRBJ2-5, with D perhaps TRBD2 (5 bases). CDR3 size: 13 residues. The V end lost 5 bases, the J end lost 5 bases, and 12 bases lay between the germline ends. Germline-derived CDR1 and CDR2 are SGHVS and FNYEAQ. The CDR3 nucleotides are TGTGCCAGCAGCCATCCGGACTTGGAGACCCAGTACTTC. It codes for CASSHPDLETQYF.

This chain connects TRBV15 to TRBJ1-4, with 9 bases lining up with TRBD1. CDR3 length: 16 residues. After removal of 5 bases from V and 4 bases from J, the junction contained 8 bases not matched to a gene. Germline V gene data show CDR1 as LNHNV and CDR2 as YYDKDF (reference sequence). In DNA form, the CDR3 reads TGTGCCACCAGCGCCGGCTCGACAGGGGGTAATGAAAAACTGTTTTTT. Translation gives CATSAGSTGGNEKLFF.

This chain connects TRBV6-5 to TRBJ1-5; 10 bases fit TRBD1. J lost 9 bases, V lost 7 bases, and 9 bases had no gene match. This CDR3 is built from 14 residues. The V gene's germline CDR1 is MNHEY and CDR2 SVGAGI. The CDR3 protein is CASTTGTGDRPQHF. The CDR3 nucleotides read TGTGCCAGCACTACCGGGACAGGGGATCGGCCCCAGCATTTT.

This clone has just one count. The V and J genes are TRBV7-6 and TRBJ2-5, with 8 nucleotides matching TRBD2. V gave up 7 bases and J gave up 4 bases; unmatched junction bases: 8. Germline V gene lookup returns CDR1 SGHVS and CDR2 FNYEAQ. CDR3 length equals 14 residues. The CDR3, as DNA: TGTGCCAGCACCCTCAGCGGGAGCACAGAGACCCAGTACTTC. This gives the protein CASTLSGSTETQYF.

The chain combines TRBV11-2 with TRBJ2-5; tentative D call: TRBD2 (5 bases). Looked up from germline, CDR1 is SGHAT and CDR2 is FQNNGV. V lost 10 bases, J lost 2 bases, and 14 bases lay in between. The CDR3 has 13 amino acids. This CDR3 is CATQKDFQETQYF. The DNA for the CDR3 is TGTGCCACCCAAAAGGACTTTCAAGAGACCCAGTACTTC.

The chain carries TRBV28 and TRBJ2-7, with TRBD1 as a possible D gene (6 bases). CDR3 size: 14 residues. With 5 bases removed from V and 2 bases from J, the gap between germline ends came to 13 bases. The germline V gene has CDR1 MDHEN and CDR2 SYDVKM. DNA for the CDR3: TGTGCCAGCAGTCCACAGGGCACGACCTACGAGCAGTACTTC. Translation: CASSPQGTTYEQYF.

The CDR3 is CASSSTGGDKNIQYF. CDR3 sequence (DNA): TGTGCCAGCAGCTCTACCGGGGGGGACAAAAACATTCAGTACTTC. The J gene is TRBJ2-4, the V gene TRBV7-9, with TRBD2 matching 8 bases. Losses at the gene ends were 4 bases for V and 3 bases for J; bases not matched to a gene: 5. The CDR3 length is 15 residues. The germline gives CDR1 SEHNR, CDR2 FQNEAQ (reference sequence).

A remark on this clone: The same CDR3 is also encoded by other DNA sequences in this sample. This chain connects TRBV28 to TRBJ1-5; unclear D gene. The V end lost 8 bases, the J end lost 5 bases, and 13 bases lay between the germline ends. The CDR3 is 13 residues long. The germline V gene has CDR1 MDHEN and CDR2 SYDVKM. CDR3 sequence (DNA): TGTGCCAGCTCCCTGGGGAGGCATCAGCCCCAGCATTTT. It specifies CASSLGRHQPQHF. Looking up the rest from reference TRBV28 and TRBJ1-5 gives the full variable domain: DVKVTQSSRYLVKRTGEKVFLECVQDMDHENMFWYRQDPGLGLRLIYFSYDVKMKEKGDIPEGYSVSREKKERFSLILESASTNQTSMYLCASSLGRHQPQHFGDGTRLSIL.

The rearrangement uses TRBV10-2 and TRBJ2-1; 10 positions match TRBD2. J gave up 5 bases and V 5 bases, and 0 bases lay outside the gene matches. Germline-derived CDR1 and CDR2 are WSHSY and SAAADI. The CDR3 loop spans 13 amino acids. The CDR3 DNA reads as TGCGCCAGCAGTACTAGCGGGAACAATGAGCAGTTCTTC. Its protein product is CASSTSGNNEQFF.

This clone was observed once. Here the CDR3 DNA reads TGTGCCAGCAGTGAAGCGCTTCGTCCGGTTACTCCCTACGAGCAGTACTTC. It translates to CASSEALRPVTPYEQYF. The chain uses TRBV6-1 and TRBJ2-7; D gene ambiguous. Germline lookup yields CDR1 MNHNS and CDR2 SASEGT. This CDR3 comprises 17 residues. Trimming took 0 bases from V and 2 from J, leaving 17 bases between them.

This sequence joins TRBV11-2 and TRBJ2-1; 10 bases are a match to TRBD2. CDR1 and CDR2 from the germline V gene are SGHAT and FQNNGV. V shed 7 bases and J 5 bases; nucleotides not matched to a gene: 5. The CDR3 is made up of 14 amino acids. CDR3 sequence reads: CASTSLAGNNEQFF. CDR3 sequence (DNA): TGTGCCAGCACCTCACTAGCGGGGAACAATGAGCAGTTCTTC.